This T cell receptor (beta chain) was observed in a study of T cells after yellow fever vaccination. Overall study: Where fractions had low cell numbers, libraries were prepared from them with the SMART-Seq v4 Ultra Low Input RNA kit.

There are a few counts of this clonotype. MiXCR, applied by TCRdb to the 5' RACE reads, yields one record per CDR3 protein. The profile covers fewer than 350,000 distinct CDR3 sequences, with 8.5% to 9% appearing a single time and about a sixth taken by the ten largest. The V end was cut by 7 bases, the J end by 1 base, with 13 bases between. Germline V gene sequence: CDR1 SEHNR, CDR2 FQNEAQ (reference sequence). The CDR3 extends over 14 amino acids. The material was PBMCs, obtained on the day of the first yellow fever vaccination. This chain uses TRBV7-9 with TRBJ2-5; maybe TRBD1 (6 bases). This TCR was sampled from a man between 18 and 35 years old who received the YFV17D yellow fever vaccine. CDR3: CASTLLGAQETQYF. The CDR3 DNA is TGTGCCAGCACCCTTCTGGGGGCCCAAGAGACCCAGTACTTC.